The sequence of this TCR beta chain was determined in a study of blood T cell repertoires in COVID-19. Repertoires were generated with immunoSEQ multiplex PCR, while TCRdb's copy carries only in-frame clones and drops some. Here the sample spans about 51,000 clones, 75% to 95% being singletons. Sequenced: peripheral blood. This receptor was identified in a man aged 50 to 59 with acute or convalescent COVID-19.

As DNA, the CDR3 is TGTGCCAGTACAGGGGTTAGTGAAGAGACCCAGTACTTC. This sequence encodes CASTGVSEETQYF. The chain has TRBV7-8 and TRBJ2-5; 7 positions match TRBD1. The V gene's germline CDR1 is SGHVS and CDR2 FQNEAQ. Trimming took 9 bases from V and 3 from J; bases not matched to a gene: 7. The CDR3 covers 13 residues.